This TCR beta chain was sequenced in a study of blood T cell repertoires in COVID-19. Overall study: Acute-phase and convalescent COVID-19 samples originated in the United States, Italy and Spain.

This clone has just one count. Per germline, CDR1 SNHLY and CDR2 FYNNEI. V was clipped by 3 bases and J by 4 bases, with 12 bases between them. This CDR3 is 14 amino acids long. Source study methods: The assay estimated nucleated cells by amplifying reference gene primers. TCRdb's copy holds only in-frame clones and misses some; the assay was immunoSEQ multiplex PCR. The V and J calls and clone size come from that table; D and trimming were worked out from the DNA. The data hold roughly 49,000 clones, with roughly nine tenths observed a single time. The chain carries TRBV2 and TRBJ1-1, with D perhaps matching TRBD1 (6 bases). This sequence was found in a human donor in a cohort sampled during active COVID-19. The sample consisted of peripheral blood. In DNA, the CDR3 is TGTGCCAGCAGTGACTCAGGGGTGGTCACTGAAGCTTTCTTT. This sequence encodes CASSDSGVVTEAFF.